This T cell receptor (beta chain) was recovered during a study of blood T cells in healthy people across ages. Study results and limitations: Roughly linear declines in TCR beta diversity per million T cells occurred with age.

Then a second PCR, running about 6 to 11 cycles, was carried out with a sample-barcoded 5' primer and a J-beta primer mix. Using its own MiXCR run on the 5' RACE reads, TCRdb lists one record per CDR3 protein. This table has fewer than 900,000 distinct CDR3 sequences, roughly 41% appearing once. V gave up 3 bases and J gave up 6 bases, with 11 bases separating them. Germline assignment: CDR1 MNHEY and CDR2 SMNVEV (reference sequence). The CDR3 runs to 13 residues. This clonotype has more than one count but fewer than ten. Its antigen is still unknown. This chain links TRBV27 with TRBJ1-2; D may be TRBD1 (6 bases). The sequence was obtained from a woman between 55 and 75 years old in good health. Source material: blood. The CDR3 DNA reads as TGTGCCAGCAGTTTCCGGGGGCCCAATGGCTACACCTTC. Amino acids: CASSFRGPNGYTF.